This T cell receptor beta chain was recovered during a study of early T cells in non-severe SARS-CoV-2 infection. Study overall: Unpaired chains resulted from sequencing bulk RNA of unsorted whole blood.

Each cDNA molecule carried a unique molecular identifier. MiXCR, applied by TCRdb to the 5' RACE reads, yields one record per CDR3 protein. The sample records tens of thousands of distinct CDR3 sequences, 11% being singletons. General study results and limits: VDJdb matching, biased toward anti-spike CD8 responses, missed private and CD4 specificities.

This clonotype has a handful of counts. Its antigen is unidentified. The germline V gene encodes CDR1 SGHTA and CDR2 FQGNSA. V dropped 4 bases and J dropped 0 bases, with 11 bases sitting between them. The CDR3 totals 15 residues. Sequencing was performed on whole blood, taken at baseline. The chain carries TRBV7-2 and TRBJ2-3; the D gene could be TRBD1 or TRBD2 (5 bases each). This sequence was found in an adult who was a healthcare worker with PCR-confirmed SARS-CoV-2 infection or an uninfected control (not recorded which). In DNA, the CDR3 is TGTGCCAGCAGCTCCGACGGGGCGAGCACAGATACGCAGTATTTT. Its protein product is CASSSDGASTDTQYF. Filled out from reference TRBV7-2 and TRBJ2-3, the complete variable domain reads GAGVSQSPSNKVTEKGKDVELRCDPISGHTALYWYRQSLGQGLEFLIYFQGNSAPDKSGLPSDRFSAERTGGSVSTLTIQRTQQEDSAVYLCASSSDGASTDTQYFGPGTRLTVL.